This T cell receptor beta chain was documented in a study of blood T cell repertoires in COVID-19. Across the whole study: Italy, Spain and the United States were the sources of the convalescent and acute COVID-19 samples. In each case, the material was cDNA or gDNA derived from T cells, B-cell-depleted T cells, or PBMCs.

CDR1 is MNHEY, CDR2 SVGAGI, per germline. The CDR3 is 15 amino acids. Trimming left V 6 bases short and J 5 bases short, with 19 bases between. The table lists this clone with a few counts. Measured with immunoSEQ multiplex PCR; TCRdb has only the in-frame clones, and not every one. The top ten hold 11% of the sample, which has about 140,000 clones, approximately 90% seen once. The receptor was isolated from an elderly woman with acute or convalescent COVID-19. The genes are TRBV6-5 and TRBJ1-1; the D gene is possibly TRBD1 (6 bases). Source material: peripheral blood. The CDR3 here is CASSRRQVGSTEAFF. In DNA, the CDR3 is TGTGCCAGCAGCCGCCGACAGGTAGGGTCGACTGAAGCTTTCTTT.